This is a list of T cell receptor beta chains from one sample in a study of Graves' ophthalmopathy and Graves' hyperthyroidism. MiXCR, run by TCRdb on the multiplex PCR reads, gives a single entry per CDR3 protein. The profile shows 350,000 to 400,000 distinct CDR3 sequences, around 17% of them singletons. The sequenced material came from peripheral blood. These receptors were collected from a young woman with Graves' ophthalmopathy. The CDR3 runs from the conserved cysteine through the conserved F or W. A D gene is named only where the DNA matches it firmly. Some rows mark clone size as missing; the rest say once, few, many or name a class of expanded clone.

>TRBD2|TRBJ2-2|TRBV4-1|many
CASSQVLAGVNTGELFF
TGCGCCAGCAGCCAAGTGCTAGCGGGGGTCAACACCGGGGAGCTGTTTTTT
>NA|TRBJ1-5|TRBV2|many
CASSVFRSQPQHF
TGTGCCAGCAGTGTTTTCAGATCCCAGCCCCAGCATTTT
>TRBD2|TRBJ2-2|TRBV20-1|NA
CSAGDYGELFF
TGCAGTGCAGGGGACTATGGGGAGCTGTTTTTT
>NA|TRBJ2-7|TRBV11-2|NA
CASSLFGTVRGTSSYEQYF
TGTGCCAGCAGCTTATTTGGGACAGTCCGGGGGACTAGCTCCTACGAGCAGTACTTC
>NA|TRBJ2-7|TRBV13|NA
CASSFRVDGLVEQYF
TGTGCCAGCAGCTTTAGGGTGGATGGGTTGGTCGAGCAGTACTTC
>NA|TRBJ2-5|TRBV28|few
CASRKPLGDQETQYF
TGTGCCAGCCGAAAACCACTAGGGGACCAAGAGACCCAGTACTTC
>NA|TRBJ2-3|TRBV9|many
CASSVEGTQYF
TGTGCCAGCAGCGTAGAGGGTACGCAGTATTTT
>NA|TRBJ1-5|TRBV12-3/TRBV12-4|NA
CATQGSGVDQPQHF
TGTGCCACCCAGGGTTCGGGGGTCGATCAGCCCCAGCATTTT
>NA|TRBJ2-7|TRBV7-2|many
CASSPRGLSYEQYF
TGTGCCAGCAGCCCACGAGGTCTCTCCTACGAGCAGTACTTC
>NA|TRBJ2-7|TRBV20-1|many
CSAITGKRYEQYF
TGCAGTGCTATTACAGGGAAGCGGTACGAGCAGTACTTC
>NA|TRBJ2-5|TRBV11-3|NA
CASGQPEREETQYF
TGTGCCAGCGGGCAACCGGAGAGAGAAGAGACCCAGTACTTC
>TRBD1|TRBJ2-5|TRBV6-1|many
CASSPGTDLQETQYF
TGTGCCAGCAGCCCCGGGACAGACCTACAAGAGACCCAGTACTTC
>NA|TRBJ1-6|TRBV30|NA
CAWSVDDSASPLHF
TGTGCCTGGAGTGTAGACGACAGTGCCTCACCCCTCCACTTT
>TRBD2|TRBJ2-7|TRBV12-3/TRBV12-4|many
CASSSGLAGGPREQYF
TGTGCCAGCAGTTCGGGACTAGCGGGAGGGCCCCGGGAGCAGTACTTC
>NA|TRBJ1-1|TRBV14|NA
CASSPEVMNTEAFF
TGTGCCAGCAGCCCGGAGGTTATGAACACTGAAGCTTTCTTT
>NA|TRBJ2-4|TRBV6-1|NA
CASSLKGVNIQYF
TGTGCCAGCAGCTTAAAAGGGGTGAACATTCAGTACTTC
>NA|TRBJ1-2|TRBV29-1|many
CSVDSGYTF
TGCAGCGTTGACAGTGGCTACACCTTC
>TRBD1|TRBJ1-2|TRBV7-9|many
CASSSPWDRGRF
TGTGCCAGCAGCTCCCCCTGGGACAGGGGCCGATTC
>TRBD1|TRBJ2-2|TRBV7-2|many
CASSPWTGTGELFF
TGTGCCAGCAGCCCCTGGACAGGGACCGGGGAGCTGTTTTTT
>NA|TRBJ2-5|TRBV12-3/TRBV12-4|many
CASSPSQTQYF
TGTGCCAGCAGTCCCAGCCAGACCCAGTACTTC
>NA|TRBJ1-5|TRBV27|many
CASSLWNNQPQHF
TGTGCCAGCAGTTTATGGAACAATCAGCCCCAGCATTTT
>NA|TRBJ1-6|TRBV30|many
CAWSSNSPLHF
TGTGCCTGGAGCTCTAATTCACCCCTCCACTTT
>NA|TRBJ2-5|TRBV6-2/TRBV6-3|many
CASSYGLWETQYF
TGTGCCAGCAGTTACGGACTATGGGAGACCCAGTACTTC
>TRBD1|TRBJ2-5|TRBV25-1|many
CASSEPQGFQETQYF
TGTGCCAGCAGTGAACCACAGGGGTTCCAAGAGACCCAGTACTTC
>TRBD2|TRBJ2-7|TRBV20-1|many
CSAPRAWEGRSEQYF
TGCAGTGCTCCGCGAGCGTGGGAGGGCCGGAGCGAGCAGTACTTC
>NA|TRBJ1-3|TRBV6-1|many
CASRIGHLTGNTIYF
TGTGCCAGCAGAATAGGGCACTTAACTGGAAACACCATATATTTT
>TRBD1|TRBJ1-3|TRBV11-2|many
CASSSTGTGAGNTIYF
TGTGCCAGCAGCTCTACCGGGACAGGGGCTGGAAACACCATATATTTT
>NA|TRBJ1-6|TRBV6-2/TRBV6-3|NA
CASSYSSGFTLHF
TGTGCCAGCAGTTACTCGAGTGGGTTTACCCTCCACTTT
>TRBD1|TRBJ1-1|TRBV7-7|many
CASSLATGTEGTEAFF
TGTGCTAGCAGCTTAGCGACAGGGACTGAGGGCACTGAAGCTTTCTTT
>TRBD1|TRBJ1-2|TRBV4-1|many
CASSPQTQGAYGYTF
TGCGCCAGCAGCCCCCAGACGCAGGGGGCCTATGGCTACACCTTC
>NA|TRBJ2-3|TRBV6-2/TRBV6-3|many
CASMGMRLLTDTQYF
TGTGCCAGCATGGGGATGCGGCTCCTCACGGATACGCAGTATTTT
>NA|TRBJ2-7|TRBV6-2/TRBV6-3|many
CASGVFAEQYF
TGTGCCAGTGGGGTGTTCGCCGAGCAGTACTTC
>TRBD1|TRBJ2-5|TRBV28|NA
CANQGAGRETQYF
TGTGCCAACCAGGGGGCTGGGAGGGAGACCCAGTACTTC
>NA|TRBJ2-5|TRBV27|many
CASYQPVGREETQYF
TGTGCCAGCTACCAACCGGTGGGTCGGGAGGAGACCCAGTACTTC
>NA|TRBJ1-3|TRBV27|many
CASSDTGRPGNTIYF
TGTGCCAGCAGTGACACAGGTCGGCCAGGAAACACCATATATTTT
>TRBD2|TRBJ2-4|TRBV6-1|many
CASTGGGDIQYF
TGTGCCTCCACGGGAGGGGGTGACATTCAGTACTTC
>NA|TRBJ2-5|TRBV18|many
CASSPISAQGTQYF
TGTGCCAGCTCACCGATTTCGGCCCAGGGGACCCAGTACTTC
>TRBD2|TRBJ2-2|TRBV6-4|many
CASSPGLAGGRGELFF
TGTGCCAGCAGCCCTGGACTAGCGGGGGGGAGGGGGGAGCTGTTTTTT
>TRBD1|TRBJ2-5|TRBV6-2/TRBV6-3|few
CASSYGQGSGETQYF
TGTGCCAGCAGTTACGGACAGGGATCAGGAGAGACCCAGTACTTC
>TRBD2|TRBJ2-7|TRBV5-1|NA
CASSFSGTFYEQYF
TGCGCCAGCAGCTTTAGCGGGACTTTCTACGAGCAGTACTTC
>NA|TRBJ1-1|TRBV7-2|NA
CASSTEGLATEAFF
TGTGCCAGCAGTACAGAGGGACTTGCCACTGAAGCTTTCTTT
>NA|TRBJ2-5|TRBV28|NA
CASFGTKETQYF
TGTGCCTCCTTCGGGACGAAAGAGACCCAGTACTTC
>NA|TRBJ1-2|TRBV6-1|NA
CASSADSYGYTF
TGTGCCAGCAGTGCCGACAGCTATGGCTACACCTTC
>TRBD1|TRBJ1-6|TRBV2|many
CASSGHRGQESPLHF
TGTGCCAGCAGTGGACACAGGGGGCAAGAGTCACCCCTCCACTTT